This T cell receptor (beta chain) was recovered during a study of metastatic and nonmetastatic thyroid tumors. Study-level background: Repertoire data that came from the blood and tumor or nodule tissue of malignant and benign thyroid patients were compared.

TCRdb reprocessed the PCR reads using MiXCR. Of about 41,000 clones detected, around 28% appear once; the ten largest clones hold 9.9%. The CDR3 is 17 residues long. CDR1 and CDR2 (germline): SGHNT, YENEEA. Trimming pared 3 bases from V and 5 bases from J, leaving 20 bases between. This clone has a count of ten or more. All patients were treatment-naive before thyroid surgery. V is TRBV11-3 and J is TRBJ2-1, with D possibly called TRBD1 or TRBD2 (5 bases each). Material for sequencing was blood. The clonotype comes from a male donor with papillary thyroid cancer or a benign thyroid nodule (not recorded which). Some clones in this sample may be carry-over from other donors' samples. The CDR3 sequence is CASSFGLGRTFDNEQFF. The CDR3 bases are TGTGCCAGCAGCTTTGGCCTGGGACGGACTTTTGACAATGAGCAGTTCTTC.